The TCR beta chain described here comes from a study of blood T cell repertoires in COVID-19. Sequencing was performed with immunoSEQ multiplex PCR; in TCRdb, only in-frame clones are kept and a portion is missing. The sample has fewer than 200,000 clones, approximately 82% seen once. The CDR3 consists of 14 residues. V lost 3 bases and J lost 4, with 15 bases in between. Germline-derived CDR1 and CDR2 are SQVTM and ANQGSEA. This chain joins TRBV29-1 and TRBJ1-1; D is unresolved. The clonotype was recovered from a woman older than 75 with acute or convalescent COVID-19. Input material: peripheral blood. The CDR3 spells CSVEGSQRGTEAFF. In DNA, the CDR3 is TGCAGCGTTGAGGGCAGTCAACGGGGCACTGAAGCTTTCTTT.